Following are 27 T cell receptor beta chains from one sample sequenced in a study. TCRdb fed the RT-PCR reads into MiXCR, producing one record per CDR3 protein. The sample holds hundreds of thousands of distinct CDR3 sequences, 13% to 15% seen once. Source material: memory CD4+ T cells from blood. The receptors originated from a female donor in good health, serving as a healthy control.

The chain joins TRBV12-3 or TRBV12-4 to TRBJ2-3, with a tentative D call TRBD2 (6 bases). The CDR3 is made up of 16 amino acids. The ends were cut back, 2 bases at V and 4 bases at J, with 16 bases in the middle. The CDR3 DNA reads TGTGCCAGCAGTTTAACTAGCAAGAGAGGTTCAGATACGCAGTATTTT. This translates into CASSLTSKRGSDTQYF.

In this sample, this clonotype turned up a few times. This chain connects TRBV18 to TRBJ1-5; D is possibly TRBD1 (6 bases). The CDR3 is 17 amino acids. The V gene's germline CDR1 is KGHSH and CDR2 LQKENI. V was cut by 1 base and J by 2 bases, with 15 bases left in between. The CDR3, as DNA: TGTGCCAGCTCACCACAGGGGGGCAGGGACGGCAATCAGCCCCAGCATTTT. As protein: CASSPQGGRDGNQPQHF.

This clonotype was detected a few times. The V and J genes are TRBV12-3 or TRBV12-4 and TRBJ2-1, with D maybe TRBD2 (6 bases). Trimming stripped 0 bases from V and 7 bases from J, with 13 bases between. The CDR3 is 15 residues long. CDR3 protein: CASSLAPPGRNEQFF. CDR3 sequence (DNA): TGTGCCAGCAGTTTAGCGCCGCCAGGGAGGAATGAGCAGTTCTTC.

The gene calls are TRBV6-2 or TRBV6-3 and TRBJ2-2; 15 positions match TRBD2. Germline-derived CDR1 and CDR2 are MNHEY and SVGEGT. CDR3 length: 20 residues. Trimming took 2 bases from V and 6 from J; bases not matched to a gene: 13. Here the CDR3 reads CASSYRPGLAGGPCPGELFF. In nucleotides, the CDR3 is TGTGCCAGCAGTTACCGACCTGGACTAGCGGGAGGGCCTTGCCCCGGGGAGCTGTTTTTT.

This clonotype showed up just once. The chain joins TRBV5-4 to TRBJ2-3; D possibly corresponds to TRBD1 (6 bases). Per germline, CDR1 SGHNT and CDR2 YYREEE (reference sequence). This CDR3 has 14 residues. Deletions cut 0 bases from V and 4 bases from J, with 9 bases between. The chain's CDR3 is CASSLDWTADTQYF. CDR3 in DNA: TGTGCCAGCAGCTTGGACTGGACAGCAGATACGCAGTATTTT.

The V and J genes are TRBV5-1 and TRBJ2-3; no definite D call. This CDR3 region has 14 residues. Between the trimmed V and J ends, which lost 0 bases and 4 bases, there was a span of 9 bases. CDR1 SGHRS and CDR2 YFSETQ come from the germline V gene. The CDR3 DNA sequence: TGCGCCAGCAGCTTGGGAACATTGGCAGATACGCAGTATTTT. This encodes CASSLGTLADTQYF.

This clonotype was seen more than once but under ten times. The gene calls are TRBV25-1 and TRBJ1-1; no clear D. The CDR3 extends over 15 amino acids. Between the trimmed V and J ends, which lost 4 bases and 0 bases, there was a span of 12 bases. CDR1 and CDR2 from the germline V gene are MGHDK and SYGVNS. CDR3 in amino acids: CASSASRVMNTEAFF. The CDR3 DNA is TGTGCCAGCAGTGCCTCACGAGTAATGAACACTGAAGCTTTCTTT.

This clonotype has more than one count but fewer than ten. The CDR3 loop reads CASNQRGPLYEQYF. In DNA, the CDR3 is TGTGCCAGCAATCAGCGGGGTCCCTTATACGAGCAGTACTTC. V and J are TRBV27 and TRBJ2-7, with TRBD2 matching over 7 bases. Per germline, CDR1 MNHEY and CDR2 SMNVEV (reference sequence). The CDR3 sequence is 14 residues long. The V and J ends lost 7 bases and 4 bases, in that order; junction bases with no gene match: 10.

For this clonotype: This may be a read error, as it is one base from a much larger clone. The gene calls are TRBV20-1 and TRBJ2-1; perhaps TRBD2 as D (6 bases). Germline V gives CDR1 DFQATT, CDR2 SNEGSKA (reference sequence). The CDR3 sequence is 16 residues long. V lost 2 bases and J lost 0, with 14 bases in between. The CDR3 bases are TGCAGTGCTAGACTAGCGAGGGGAAGCTCCTACAATGAGCAGTTCTTC. Translated, it gives CSARLARGSSYNEQFF.

This clonotype was found a few times. V is TRBV6-2 or TRBV6-3 and J is TRBJ2-7; the D gene is possibly TRBD1 (6 bases). V was clipped by 4 bases and J by 3 bases, with 16 bases between them. This CDR3 is built from 15 residues. The germline V gene has CDR1 MNHEY and CDR2 SVGEGT. CDR3 region: CASSWPKGVDYEQYF. The CDR3 DNA sequence: TGTGCCAGCAGTTGGCCGAAGGGGGTTGACTACGAGCAGTACTTC.

This clonotype was detected ten times or more. The DNA of the CDR3 is TGTGCCAGCAGTTATCAACGGGGTACGCAGTATTTT. It translates to CASSYQRGTQYF. The chain couples TRBV27 to TRBJ2-3, with a tentative D call TRBD2 (5 bases). This CDR3 comprises 12 residues. Trimming shortened V by 4 bases and J by 8 bases, and 10 bases separated the two germline ends. Germline assignment: CDR1 MNHEY and CDR2 SMNVEV (reference sequence).

Here the CDR3 reads CASSFGGDRDEQFF. The CDR3 DNA reads as TGTGCCAGCAGTTTTGGAGGGGACCGGGATGAGCAGTTCTTC. The chain uses TRBV28 and TRBJ2-1, with D perhaps TRBD2 (6 bases). The CDR3 runs 14 residues. Germline CDR1 and CDR2: MDHEN and SYDVKM. V shed 3 bases and J shed 8 bases, with 14 bases lying between them.

A few counts support this clonotype. The V and J genes are TRBV12-5 and TRBJ1-5, with D possibly matching TRBD1 (6 bases). V lost 0 bases and J lost 9, with 18 bases in between. The CDR3 contains 16 residues. CDR1 is LGHNT and CDR2 is FRNRAP in the germline V gene. CDR3 region: CASGLVGRGGYWPQHF. The CDR3 nucleotides are TGTGCTAGTGGTTTGGTAGGCCGAGGGGGTTATTGGCCCCAGCATTTT.

Many counts were recorded for this clonotype. The chain joins TRBV20-1 to TRBJ2-6; 9 positions agree with TRBD1. Germline V lookup: CDR1 DFQATT, CDR2 SNEGSKA (reference sequence). Trimming removed 4 bases from V and 1 base from J; junction bases left unmatched: 8. CDR3 length equals 17 residues. The CDR3 coding sequence is TGCAGTGCTACCCCGGGACAGGGAAATTCTGGGGCCAACGTCCTGACTTTC. Translated, it gives CSATPGQGNSGANVLTF.

For this clonotype: A much larger clone lies a single base off, so this may be a read error. The CDR3 DNA reads as TGCGCCAGCAGCGATAAAACCGGGATTCACTATGGCTACACCTTC. Translated: CASSDKTGIHYGYTF. The chain carries TRBV5-1 and TRBJ1-2; D gene uncertain. The germline CDR1 and CDR2 sequences are SGHRS and YFSETQ. V was trimmed by 4 bases and J by 3 bases, leaving 16 bases between them. This CDR3 region has 15 residues.

In this sample, this clonotype turned up many times. The J gene is TRBJ1-1, the V gene TRBV6-5; possibly TRBD1 for D (6 bases). There are 15 residues in the CDR3. V was trimmed by 2 bases and J by 0 bases, leaving 10 bases between them. Germline V gene lookup returns CDR1 MNHEY and CDR2 SVGAGI. The CDR3 is CASSYNGQMNTEAFF. CDR3 sequence (DNA): TGTGCCAGCAGTTACAACGGACAGATGAACACTGAAGCTTTCTTT.

This clonotype was seen more than once but under ten times. The chain combines TRBV20-1 with TRBJ2-1, with D perhaps TRBD2 (5 bases). The CDR3 is 10 amino acids. CDR1 is DFQATT and CDR2 is SNEGSKA in the germline V gene (reference sequence). V lost 4 bases to trimming and J lost 13 bases, with 11 bases between them. CDR3 loop: CSATIEGQFF. The CDR3 region has the DNA TGCAGTGCTACCATAGAGGGTCAGTTCTTC.

The chain's CDR3 is CASSFGETGSTDTQYF. The CDR3, as DNA: TGTGCCAGCAGTTTTGGGGAAACAGGGTCCACAGATACGCAGTATTTT. The chain links TRBV28 to TRBJ2-3; perhaps TRBD1 as D (6 bases). The V gene lost 3 bases and the J gene lost 2 bases, with 15 bases spanning the gap. CDR3 length: 16 residues. Germline V gene data show CDR1 as MDHEN and CDR2 as SYDVKM.

This clonotype has a handful of counts. The chain combines TRBV7-8 with TRBJ1-1; D is undetermined. The V gene lost 5 bases and the J gene lost 4 bases, with 11 bases spanning the gap. Germline V gene sequence: CDR1 SGHVS, CDR2 FQNEAQ. The CDR3 consists of 13 residues. The CDR3 DNA reads as TGTGCCAGCAGCCGACCGGAAGGCACTGAAGCTTTCTTT. As protein: CASSRPEGTEAFF.

The table lists this clonotype with a few counts. The chain is built from TRBV3-1 and TRBJ1-5; D unresolved. Germline CDR1 LGHDT, CDR2 YNNKEL (reference sequence). The V gene lost 1 base and the J gene lost 5 bases, with 9 bases spanning the gap. CDR3 length equals 14 residues. CDR3 sequence: CASSQGGLDQPQHF. The CDR3, as DNA: TGTGCCAGCAGCCAAGGTGGTTTGGATCAGCCCCAGCATTTT.

This clonotype was recorded many times. The chain employs TRBV20-1 and TRBJ2-7; 9 bases line up with TRBD1. The CDR3 spans 17 residues. Germline CDR1 DFQATT, CDR2 SNEGSKA (reference sequence). Germline trimming cut 3 bases from V and 0 bases from J; bases unmatched to any gene: 12. The CDR3 loop reads CSASGTGRGSSSYEQYF. For the CDR3, the DNA is TGCAGTGCTAGTGGGACAGGGAGGGGGAGTAGCTCCTACGAGCAGTACTTC.

This clonotype was picked up many times. The J gene is TRBJ2-1, the V gene TRBV12-3 or TRBV12-4; the match to TRBD2 covers 13 bases. The CDR3 runs 16 residues. The junction had 10 bases not matched to a gene; V was cut back by 5 bases and J by 9 bases. The CDR3 DNA reads TGTGCCAGCAGTCCGCCGGGACTAGCGGGAATGGGTGAGCAGTTCTTC. Translation: CASSPPGLAGMGEQFF.

This clonotype was detected a few times. The genes are TRBV6-2 or TRBV6-3 and TRBJ2-7; 12 bases match TRBD2. The CDR3 is made up of 17 amino acids. Per the germline V gene, CDR1 is MNHEY and CDR2 is SVGEGT. The ends lost 2 bases at V and 2 bases at J; junction bases unmatched: 7. CDR3 loop: CASSYRLAGGNTYEQYF. The CDR3 DNA is TGTGCCAGCAGTTACAGGCTAGCGGGAGGGAACACCTACGAGCAGTACTTC.

This clonotype was seen a few times. This chain connects TRBV7-2 to TRBJ1-3; the match to TRBD1 covers 7 bases. With V trimmed by 5 bases and J by 0 bases, 10 bases remained unmatched. This CDR3 has 17 amino acids. CDR1 is SGHTA, CDR2 FQGNSA, per germline. The CDR3 nucleotides read TGTGCCAGCAGCGACCGGGACAGAGGGAACTCTGGAAACACCATATATTTT. Its translation is CASSDRDRGNSGNTIYF.

CDR3 loop: CASSDPRTGGDTEAFF. The CDR3 coding sequence is TGCGCCAGCAGCGACCCCCGGACAGGGGGAGACACTGAAGCTTTCTTT. The rearrangement joins TRBV5-1 to TRBJ1-1; TRBD1 aligns across 10 bases. The germline V gene has CDR1 SGHRS and CDR2 YFSETQ. The CDR3 totals 16 residues. With V trimmed by 4 bases and J by 3 bases, 9 bases remained unmatched.

This clonotype has at least ten counts. The chain carries TRBV6-5 and TRBJ2-1, with D tentatively TRBD2 (6 bases). The CDR3 spans 15 residues. Germline values: CDR1 MNHEY, CDR2 SVGAGI. The germline V and J ends were trimmed by 6 bases and 5 bases, with 17 bases remaining between them. CDR3 nucleotide sequence: TGTGCCAGCAGCCTCGAGGGAGGTCCCCACAATGAGCAGTTCTTC. Its translation: CASSLEGGPHNEQFF.

The chain couples TRBV9 to TRBJ1-4; a weak D match, TRBD1 (5 bases). In germline, CDR1 is SGDLS, CDR2 YYNGEE. The V end lost 4 bases, the J end lost 6 bases, and 16 bases lay between the germline ends. The CDR3 sequence is 15 residues long. The CDR3, as DNA: TGTGCCAGCAGCCCGGGGACCGGCGTTTATGAAAAACTGTTTTTT. This encodes CASSPGTGVYEKLFF.